This T cell receptor beta chain is from a study of blood T cell repertoires in COVID-19. In the source study's methods: Quantification of nucleated cells was approximated via reference gene primer amplification. Sequencing was performed with immunoSEQ multiplex PCR; in TCRdb, only in-frame clones are kept and a portion is missing. The V and J calls and clone size come from that table; D and trimming were worked out from the DNA. This sample carries around 200,000 clones, roughly 85% of them seen once, and the ten largest clones take roughly a sixth. Per the germline V gene, CDR1 is MGHDK and CDR2 is SYGVNS. Between the trimmed V and J ends, which lost 6 bases and 0 bases, there was a span of 12 bases. The CDR3 covers 14 residues.

This sequence originates from a man aged 35 to 55 who had recovered from COVID-19. Specimen: PBMCs or T cells enriched from blood (not recorded which). The chain has TRBV25-1 and TRBJ2-7, with D possibly matching TRBD2 (7 bases). CDR3 in amino acids: CASRGGLSSYEQYF. The DNA for the CDR3 is TGTGCCAGCAGAGGGGGACTAAGCTCCTACGAGCAGTACTTC.